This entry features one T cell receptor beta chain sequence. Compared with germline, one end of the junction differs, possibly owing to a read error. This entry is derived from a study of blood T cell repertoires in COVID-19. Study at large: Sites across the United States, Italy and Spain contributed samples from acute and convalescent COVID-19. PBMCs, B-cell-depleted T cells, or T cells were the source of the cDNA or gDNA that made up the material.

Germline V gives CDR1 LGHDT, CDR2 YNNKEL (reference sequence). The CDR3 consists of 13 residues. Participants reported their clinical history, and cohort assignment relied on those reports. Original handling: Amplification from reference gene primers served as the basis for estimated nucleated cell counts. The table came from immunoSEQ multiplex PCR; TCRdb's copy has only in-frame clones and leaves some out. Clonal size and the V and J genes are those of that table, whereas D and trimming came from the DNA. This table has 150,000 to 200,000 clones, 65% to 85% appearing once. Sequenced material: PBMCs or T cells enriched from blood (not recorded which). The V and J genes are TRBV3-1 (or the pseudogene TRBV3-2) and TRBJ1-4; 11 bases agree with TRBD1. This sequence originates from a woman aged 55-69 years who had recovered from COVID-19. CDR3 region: CASSPRTGGSSTF. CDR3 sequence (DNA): TGTGCCAGCAGCCCTCGGACAGGGGGCAGCTCGACATTC.